This TCR beta chain was documented in a study of control samples from healthy donors and cancer patients (dated by TCRdb to 2020 to 2022). Cut back by 1 base and 8 bases, the V and J ends lie 9 bases apart. The CDR3, from cysteine to phenylalanine, totals 13 residues. Just CDR3 DNA is preserved here, 39 bases in frame from base 1. Via the germline V gene, CDR1 is MGHRA and CDR2 YSYEKL. Worth noting for this clone: No antigen is known for it. No clone much larger than this one lies a single base away; base qualities are absent.

The library came from the immunoSEQ multiplex PCR assay. In its TCRdb copy, this immuneACCESS table keeps in-frame sequences only and misses some clones. Where compared with another copy, unresolved V genes explain less than half of these, and the others have no known cause. This sample holds roughly 190,000 clones; roughly nine tenths were observed only once. Around 1.9% of the sample is taken by the ten largest. The sequence was obtained from a man aged 30-40 years in good health. The sample consisted of blood. The chain is assembled from TRBV4-1 and TRBJ2-1; the D region possibly corresponds to TRBD2 (5 bases align). The CDR3 region reads CASSQGGSHEQFF. The DNA reads as follows: TGCGCCAGCAGCCAAGGAGGGTCCCATGAGCAGTTCTTC.